The rows below give T cell receptor beta chains drawn from one sample of a study of T cell repertoires in cytomegalovirus infection. TCRdb independently ran MiXCR on the reads; one entry per CDR3 protein. The data show some 590,000 distinct CDR3 sequences, with approximately 40% seen just once and around 48% held by the top ten. The antigens for these receptors are not known. Sequencing used cultured PBMCs, obtained from culture after CMV antigen stimulation. The receptors were sampled from a human donor in good health (CMV status not recorded). Some clones in this sample may be carry-over from other donors' samples. Each CDR3 is given with its conserved first and last residue. D genes are given only for firm matches. Not all rows give a size; the values are once, few, many and, for expanded clones, a class.

d_call	v_call	j_call	clone_size	cdr3_aa	cdr3_nt
TRBD1	TRBV4-3	TRBJ1-2	NA	CASSQEDRAYYGYTF	TGCGCCAGCAGCCAAGAGGACAGGGCCTACTATGGCTACACCTTC
NA	TRBV11-2	TRBJ2-7	NA	CASSTGTHDEQYF	TGTGCCAGCAGCACCGGGACTCACGACGAGCAGTACTTC
TRBD1	TRBV2	TRBJ1-6	NA	CASRETGGGSPLHF	TGTGCCAGCAGAGAGACAGGGGGCGGTTCACCCCTCCACTTT
TRBD1	TRBV7-2	TRBJ2-5	many	CASSLRGLGETQYF	TGTGCCAGCAGCTTAAGGGGGCTAGGAGAGACCCAGTACTTC
NA	TRBV23-1	TRBJ2-7	NA	CASSQGRFDYEQYF	TGCGCCAGCAGTCAGGGGAGGTTTGACTACGAGCAGTACTTC
NA	TRBV27	TRBJ2-7	NA	CASSLRQAKHEQYF	TGTGCCAGCAGTTTACGACAGGCTAAGCACGAGCAGTACTTC
NA	TRBV7-2	TRBJ2-5	NA	CASRPRSSATETQYF	TGTGCCAGCCGACCCCGATCCTCAGCTACGGAGACCCAGTACTTC
TRBD2	TRBV28	TRBJ2-1	few	CASSPHGLAGLSYNEQFF	TGTGCCAGCAGTCCCCATGGACTAGCGGGGCTCTCCTACAATGAGCAGTTCTTC
NA	TRBV12-3/TRBV12-4	TRBJ1-5	NA	CASSLLGHQPQHF	TGTGCCAGCAGCCTCCTTGGGCATCAGCCCCAGCATTTT
NA	TRBV15	TRBJ1-1	once	CATSRDAENEAFF	TGTGCCACCAGCAGAGACGCGGAAAATGAAGCTTTCTTT
TRBD1	TRBV7-6	TRBJ2-1	NA	CASSPPLQGAYNEQFF	TGTGCCAGCAGCCCTCCTCTTCAGGGGGCCTACAATGAGCAGTTCTTC
NA	TRBV7-8	TRBJ1-3	NA	CASSLVGDQRLSGNTIYF	TGTGCCAGCAGCTTAGTAGGGGACCAGAGGCTCTCTGGAAACACCATATATTTT
NA	TRBV7-6	TRBJ1-1	NA	CASSPPISGGGEAFF	TGTGCCAGCAGCCCCCCTATTAGCGGGGGAGGTGAAGCTTTCTTT
NA	TRBV6-1	TRBJ1-1	NA	CASRGKGNTEAFF	TGTGCCAGCAGGGGAAAGGGGAACACTGAAGCTTTCTTT
NA	TRBV5-1	TRBJ2-3	NA	CASSLEGDGPDTQYF	TGCGCCAGCAGCTTGGAGGGAGACGGGCCAGATACGCAGTATTTT
NA	TRBV6-2/TRBV6-3	TRBJ1-3	NA	CASTKLGASGNTIYF	TGTGCCAGCACCAAACTCGGGGCCTCTGGAAACACCATATATTTT
NA	TRBV19	TRBJ1-2	few	CASSRLGLGGDGYTF	TGTGCCAGTAGTAGACTCGGTTTGGGGGGGGACGGCTACACCTTC
TRBD1	TRBV19	TRBJ1-1	NA	CASSIDTGGMAEAFF	TGTGCCAGTAGTATAGATACAGGGGGGATGGCTGAAGCTTTCTTT
TRBD1	TRBV7-2	TRBJ1-2	NA	CASSFPGQGSYGYTF	TGTGCCAGCAGCTTCCCGGGACAGGGGAGCTATGGCTACACCTTC
NA	TRBV7-2	TRBJ2-1	NA	CASSLVGWRGHYNEQFF	TGTGCCAGCAGCTTAGTTGGTTGGCGGGGACATTACAATGAGCAGTTCTTC
NA	TRBV7-2	TRBJ1-6	few	CASSLEDRPFLHF	TGTGCCAGCAGCTTAGAGGACAGACCATTCCTCCACTTT
NA	TRBV5-6	TRBJ1-4	NA	CASSPGGSFNEKLFF	TGTGCCAGCAGCCCGGGGGGCAGCTTTAATGAAAAACTGTTTTTT
NA	TRBV7-3	TRBJ2-2	NA	CASSSPKGVGAGELFF	TGTGCCAGCAGCTCCCCCAAGGGGGTAGGTGCCGGGGAGCTGTTTTTT
NA	TRBV7-2	TRBJ1-2	many	CASSLAAQSNYYGYTF	TGTGCCAGCAGCTTAGCCGCGCAGTCGAATTACTATGGCTACACCTTC
TRBD2	TRBV20-1	TRBJ2-7	NA	CSARLAGGTYEQYF	TGCAGTGCTAGACTTGCGGGAGGAACGTATGAGCAGTACTTC
TRBD1	TRBV7-8	TRBJ2-3	NA	CASTQGVPTDTQYF	TGTGCCAGCACCCAGGGGGTCCCCACAGATACGCAGTATTTT
NA	TRBV12-3/TRBV12-4	TRBJ1-2	few	CASSLGGPYGYTF	TGTGCCAGCAGTTTAGGCGGTCCCTATGGCTACACCTTC
TRBD1	TRBV27	TRBJ1-2	NA	CASGAQGARGYTF	TGTGCCAGCGGCGCACAGGGGGCGCGCGGCTACACCTTC
TRBD2	TRBV2	TRBJ2-1	NA	CAGVPGLAGGEQFF	TGTGCCGGGGTCCCGGGACTAGCGGGAGGGGAGCAGTTCTTC
TRBD2	TRBV28	TRBJ2-5	few	CASSSATSGETQYF	TGTGCCAGCAGTTCAGCGACTAGCGGGGAGACCCAGTACTTC
TRBD1	TRBV5-1	TRBJ1-4	NA	CASTSGTDNEKLFF	TGCGCCAGCACCTCCGGGACAGATAATGAAAAACTGTTTTTT
NA	TRBV28	TRBJ2-7	few	CASRPPITYEQYF	TGTGCCAGCAGACCCCCTATTACCTACGAGCAGTACTTC
NA	TRBV19	TRBJ2-7	NA	CASSIWSLNGNEQYF	TGTGCCAGTAGTATTTGGAGTCTCAACGGCAACGAGCAGTACTTC
TRBD2	TRBV7-2	TRBJ2-7	few	CASSLGTSGRMYEQYF	TGTGCCAGCAGCTTAGGGACTAGCGGGAGAATGTACGAGCAGTACTTC
TRBD2	TRBV10-3	TRBJ2-1	once	CAVGLAGPQEQFF	TGTGCCGTGGGACTAGCGGGTCCTCAGGAGCAGTTCTTC
NA	TRBV12-3/TRBV12-4	TRBJ1-1	few	CASSFSKGTEAFF	TGTGCCAGCAGTTTTTCCAAGGGCACTGAAGCTTTCTTT
NA	TRBV6-2/TRBV6-3	TRBJ2-1	NA	CASSLRLNEQFF	TGTGCCAGCAGTCTACGACTAAATGAGCAGTTCTTC
NA	TRBV12-3/TRBV12-4	TRBJ2-1	NA	CASSTGVSSYNEQFF	TGTGCCAGCAGTACGGGCGTAAGCTCCTACAATGAGCAGTTCTTC
NA	TRBV20-1	TRBJ2-1	NA	CSAPPLGHSSYNEQFF	TGCAGTGCTCCCCCCCTAGGTCACAGCTCCTACAATGAGCAGTTCTTC
NA	TRBV24-1	TRBJ2-1	NA	CATSTTGRGHEQFF	TGTGCCACCAGTACGACAGGCAGGGGTCATGAGCAGTTCTTC
TRBD2	TRBV12-3/TRBV12-4	TRBJ2-1	NA	CASRGLAGGEQFF	TGTGCCAGCAGGGGACTAGCGGGGGGTGAGCAGTTCTTC
TRBD1	TRBV5-1	TRBJ1-6	few	CASSLEGRGNSPLHF	TGCGCCAGCAGCTTGGAAGGCAGGGGGAATTCACCCCTCCACTTT
NA	TRBV11-2	TRBJ1-4	NA	CASSTIRGNRGNGLFF	TGTGCCAGCAGCACGATCAGGGGTAATAGGGGGAACGGACTGTTTTTT
NA	TRBV6-5	TRBJ1-1	few	CASFGISLGDTEAFF	TGTGCCAGCTTTGGCATCTCCCTAGGGGACACTGAAGCTTTCTTT
TRBD1	TRBV7-2	TRBJ1-1	NA	CASSFSGQGGTEAFF	TGTGCCAGCAGCTTCTCGGGACAGGGAGGCACTGAAGCTTTCTTT
TRBD2	TRBV11-3	TRBJ2-3	NA	CASSPSPASGGSISTDTQYF	TGTGCCAGCAGCCCGAGCCCCGCCAGCGGGGGATCGATCAGCACAGATACGCAGTATTTT
TRBD2	TRBV19	TRBJ2-1	many	CASSPGPAGVNEQFF	TGTGCCAGTAGTCCAGGGCCAGCGGGAGTCAATGAGCAGTTCTTC
NA	TRBV28	TRBJ1-2	NA	CASNERGIGGYGYTF	TGTGCCAGCAACGAAAGGGGGATCGGGGGCTATGGCTACACCTTC
TRBD2	TRBV12-3/TRBV12-4	TRBJ2-3	NA	CASSFVGLASTDTQYF	TGTGCCAGCAGTTTTGTGGGACTAGCTAGCACAGATACGCAGTATTTT
TRBD1	TRBV7-2	TRBJ1-1	NA	CASSLVGGGQGNTEAFF	TGTGCCAGCAGCTTAGTTGGAGGGGGACAGGGGAACACTGAAGCTTTCTTT
NA	TRBV7-8	TRBJ1-1	few	CASSSGNSGLHTEAFF	TGTGCCAGCAGCTCAGGGAACTCGGGGTTGCACACTGAAGCTTTCTTT
NA	TRBV2	TRBJ2-7	few	CASRGGLGGLEQYF	TGTGCCAGCAGGGGGGGCCTAGGGGGGTTGGAGCAGTACTTC
NA	TRBV6-1	TRBJ1-1	NA	CASTGRLNTEAFF	TGTGCCAGCACCGGAAGGCTGAACACTGAAGCTTTCTTT
NA	TRBV19	TRBJ2-7	few	CASSIASSYEQYF	TGTGCCAGTAGTATCGCCAGCTCCTACGAGCAGTACTTC